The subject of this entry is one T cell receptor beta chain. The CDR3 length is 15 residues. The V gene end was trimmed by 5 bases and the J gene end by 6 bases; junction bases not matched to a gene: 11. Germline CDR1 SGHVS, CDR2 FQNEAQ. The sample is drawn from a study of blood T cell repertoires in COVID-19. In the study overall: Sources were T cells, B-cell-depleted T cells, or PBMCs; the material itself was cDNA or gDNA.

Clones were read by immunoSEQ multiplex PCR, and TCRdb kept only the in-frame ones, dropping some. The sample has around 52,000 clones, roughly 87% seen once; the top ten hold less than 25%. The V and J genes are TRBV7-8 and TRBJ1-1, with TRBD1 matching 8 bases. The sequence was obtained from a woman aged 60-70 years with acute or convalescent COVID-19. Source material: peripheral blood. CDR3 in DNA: TGTGCCAGCAGCAACAGACAGGGGAGGGTCGCTGAAGCTTTCTTT. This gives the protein CASSNRQGRVAEAFF.